This is a list of T cell receptor beta chains from one sample in a study of regulatory dendritic cells for organ transplantation. The assay was immunoSEQ multiplex PCR, and TCRdb's table has in-frame clones only and misses some. The sample lists approximately 10,000 clones; around 92% were seen once. Antigen specificity for these receptors is unknown. Sequencing was carried out using naive CD8+ T cells from blood cultured with dendritic cells. The source is a human donor in good health. Both conserved end residues are part of each CDR3. A D gene is named only where the DNA matches it firmly. Clone size is stated in some rows and not others, as once, few, many or a class when expanded.

>-|TRBJ2-7|TRBV11-1|-
TGTGCCAGCAGCTTGACAGGTGGACGCGAGCAGTACTTC
CASSLTGGREQYF
>-|TRBJ2-7|TRBV13|-
TGTGCCAGCAGCCCGGGCCGCGCTAGCCACGAGCAGTACTTC
CASSPGRASHEQYF
>-|TRBJ1-1|TRBV4-2|-
TGTGCCAGCCGTTTGAGTTCCCTGAACACTGAAGCTTTCTTT
CASRLSSLNTEAFF
>-|TRBJ2-1|TRBV27|-
TGTGCCAGCAGTTTACCAGGGCGCAATGAGCAGTTCTTC
CASSLPGRNEQFF
>TRBD2|TRBJ2-1|TRBV7-9|-
TGTGCCAGCAGCTGGAGGCTAGCGGGGGGAACCTACAATGAGCAGTTCTTC
CASSWRLAGGTYNEQFF
>-|TRBJ2-7|TRBV25-1|-
TGTGCCAGCAGTCACGGCGTCGACCCCTCCTACGAGCAGTACTTC
CASSHGVDPSYEQYF
>-|TRBJ1-2|TRBV14|-
TGTGCCAGCAGCCTGAGGAGGGAAGCCCGCTATGGCTACACCTTC
CASSLRREARYGYTF
>TRBD1|TRBJ1-2|TRBV7-8|-
TGTGCCAGCAGCTTAGATTCGGGACAGGGGAACTATGGCTACACCTTC
CASSLDSGQGNYGYTF
>TRBD2|TRBJ2-3|TRBV4-1|-
TGCGCCAGCAGCCAAGACGCTTTCGGGACTAGCGGGAGAGGGGGGGTGACAGATACGCAGTATTTT
CASSQDAFGTSGRGGVTDTQYF
>-|TRBJ2-1|TRBV5-1|-
TGCGCCAGCAGCTTGAACTACAATGAGCAGTTCTTC
CASSLNYNEQFF
>TRBD1|TRBJ2-1|TRBV11-2|-
TGTGCCAGCAGCCGTCTATTCCGGGACAGGGCGAATGAGCAGTTCTTC
CASSRLFRDRANEQFF
>-|TRBJ1-6|TRBV10-3|-
TGTGCCATCAGTGAGGGCTCACCCCTCCACTTT
CAISEGSPLHF
>-|TRBJ2-1|TRBV19|-
TGTGCCAGTAGTATTTTCGGGGTAAATGAGCAGTTCTTC
CASSIFGVNEQFF
>TRBD1|TRBJ1-1|TRBV28|-
TGTGCCAGCCGAACCGGGACAGGACCCACTGAAGCTTTCTTT
CASRTGTGPTEAFF
>-|TRBJ1-1|TRBV28|once
TGTGCCAGCAAGGGAGAAGGGATATGGCCCAAGGCTGAAGCTTTCTTT
CASKGEGIWPKAEAFF
>-|TRBJ2-1|TRBV7-8|once
TGTGCCAGCAGCTTAGATCCGCCCCCCAGATTCGGATACAATGAGCAGTTCTTC
CASSLDPPPRFGYNEQFF
>-|TRBJ2-1|TRBV5-1|-
TGCGCCAGCAGCTTGATCGGCGGAACGTACTCCTACAATGAGCAGTTCTTC
CASSLIGGTYSYNEQFF
>-|TRBJ1-6|TRBV6-5|-
TGTGCCAGCAGTTACTCGATAGGGGCCCTAGATTCACCCCTCCACTTT
CASSYSIGALDSPLHF
>-|TRBJ2-3|TRBV4-1|-
TGCGCCAGCAGCCGACCGGGCCCCGCGGGAGATACGCAGTATTTT
CASSRPGPAGDTQYF
>TRBD1|TRBJ1-1|TRBV4-2|-
TGTGCCAGCAGCCAGAGGGACAGGAACACTGAAGCTTTCTTT
CASSQRDRNTEAFF
>-|TRBJ2-7|TRBV27|-
TGTGCCAGCAGTTTCCAGGACGAGCAGTACTTC
CASSFQDEQYF
>-|TRBJ2-7|TRBV4-3|-
TGCGCCAGCAGCCAAGGCGGTCCCTACGAGCAGTACTTC
CASSQGGPYEQYF
>TRBD1|TRBJ1-2|TRBV27|-
TGTGCCAGCACCGATCGGACAGGCCCGGACTATGGCTACACCTTC
CASTDRTGPDYGYTF
>-|TRBJ1-2|TRBV15|-
TGTGCCACCAGCAGAGATGAGGCGGGCGCCAACTATGGCTACACCTTC
CATSRDEAGANYGYTF
>TRBD1|TRBJ1-4|TRBV15|-
TGTGCCACCAGCAGAGGGAGGGGACAGTCAGATGAAAAACTGTTTTTT
CATSRGRGQSDEKLFF
>-|TRBJ2-7|TRBV2|-
TGTGCCAGCAGTGAACAGGAGCTGTACTTC
CASSEQELYF
>TRBD1|TRBJ1-4|TRBV19|once
TGTGCCAGTAGTATGGTCTCCAGGGGGGGTGAAAAACTGTTTTTT
CASSMVSRGGEKLFF
>TRBD2|TRBJ2-3|TRBV5-6|-
TGTGCCAGCAGCTTGGCTACTAGCGGGGGCACAGATACGCAGTATTTT
CASSLATSGGTDTQYF
>TRBD2|TRBJ2-5|TRBV28|-
TGTGCCAGCAGTTTAAGTCGGACAGGGGGACTAGCGGGAGCACAAGAGACCCAGTACTTC
CASSLSRTGGLAGAQETQYF
>TRBD1|TRBJ2-3|TRBV27|-
TGTGCCAGCAGTTCCCTCAAGACAGGGGGCATCACAGATACGCAGTATTTT
CASSSLKTGGITDTQYF
>-|TRBJ1-3|TRBV7-8|-
TGTGCCAGCAGCTCGGACGGCAACTCTGGAAACACCATATATTTT
CASSSDGNSGNTIYF
>-|TRBJ1-2|TRBV19|-
TGTGCCAGTAGTATATCGTTGTCCTTCTATGGCTACACCTTC
CASSISLSFYGYTF
>TRBD1|TRBJ2-7|TRBV11-2|-
TGTGCCAGCAGCCAAATGACAGGGGGGCAGTACTTC
CASSQMTGGQYF
>TRBD1|TRBJ1-4|TRBV7-9|-
TGTGCCAGCAGCTGGTTACAGGGGGCGACTAATGAAAAACTGTTTTTT
CASSWLQGATNEKLFF
>-|TRBJ2-4|TRBV2|-
TGTGCCAGCAGTTCTCGGGGTCGCGAAAAAAACATTCAGTACTTC
CASSSRGREKNIQYF
>TRBD1|TRBJ2-1|TRBV9|-
TGTGCCAGCAGCGAAGGACAGGGGGCTGTGAATGAGCAGTTCTTC
CASSEGQGAVNEQFF
>TRBD2|TRBJ2-7|TRBV27|-
TGTGCCAGCACTCTCCGTAAGGGACTAGCGGGCTACGAGCAGTACTTC
CASTLRKGLAGYEQYF
>-|TRBJ1-1|TRBV27|-
TGTGCCAGCAGTTTATACGGGAACACTGAAGCTTTCTTT
CASSLYGNTEAFF
>TRBD1|TRBJ1-1|TRBV4-2|-
TGTGCCAGCAGCTTCCTGCCGGGACAGGGGATGAACACTGAAGCTTTCTTT
CASSFLPGQGMNTEAFF
>-|TRBJ1-2|TRBV5-6|-
TGTGCCTCTCAGCCAGGGTTCGGGGGGCGCTATGGCTACACCTTC
CASQPGFGGRYGYTF
>TRBD1|TRBJ1-2|TRBV6-6|-
TGTGCCAGCAGTTACTCCTTGACAGGGGGCTATGGCTACACCTTC
CASSYSLTGGYGYTF
>-|TRBJ2-5|TRBV5-1|-
TGCGCCAGCAGCTTGCGGGGGCGAGGGAGAATGGAGACCCAGTACTTC
CASSLRGRGRMETQYF
>-|TRBJ1-1|TRBV2|few
TGTGCCAGCATGGGGAAGACTGAAGCTTTCTTT
CASMGKTEAFF
>TRBD2|TRBJ2-3|TRBV6-5|-
TGTGCCAGCAGTCGTACTAGCGGGGGGCAAAATACGCAGTATTTT
CASSRTSGGQNTQYF
>TRBD1|TRBJ2-5|TRBV9|-
TGTGCCAGCAGCGTAGGGGGACAGGGATTGGTAGAGACCCAGTACTTC
CASSVGGQGLVETQYF
>-|TRBJ2-1|TRBV27|once
TGTGCCAGCAGTAGCCCCGGGACCATCAGTGAGCAGTTCTTC
CASSSPGTISEQFF
>-|TRBJ2-3|TRBV4-3|-
TGCGCCAGCAGCCAAGTGTCTGGGGGAGGTAGAGATACGCAGTATTTT
CASSQVSGGGRDTQYF
>-|TRBJ2-5|TRBV7-9|once
TGTGCCAGCAGCTTGAGTAGGCAGGTTCATGAGGAGACCCAGTACTTC
CASSLSRQVHEETQYF
>TRBD2|TRBJ2-3|TRBV7-3|once
TGTGCCAGCAGCCAGGGACTAGTCTCCACAGATACGCAGTATTTT
CASSQGLVSTDTQYF
>-|TRBJ2-7|TRBV11-3|-
TGTGCCAGCAGCTCCTACGGTGCGCCCGAGCAGTACTTC
CASSSYGAPEQYF
>TRBD2|TRBJ2-7|TRBV28|-
TGTGCCAGCAGTCAGCCTCCGGGACTAAATCTTCGATCGCTCTCCTACGAGCAGTACTTC
CASSQPPGLNLRSLSYEQYF
>-|TRBJ1-5|TRBV28|-
TGTGCCAGCAGTTTTGTAGGGAGTAATCAGCCCCAGCATTTT
CASSFVGSNQPQHF
>TRBD1|TRBJ2-7|TRBV29-1|-
TGCAGCGCCGAACTTGTCGGACAGGGGAACGAGCAGTACTTC
CSAELVGQGNEQYF
>-|TRBJ1-1|TRBV27|-
TGTGCCAGCAGTTTAAGCCGGGCCACTGAAGCTTTCTTT
CASSLSRATEAFF
>-|TRBJ2-1|TRBV7-9|-
TGTGCCAGCAGCTTAAGGGTAGCTGAGCAGTTCTTC
CASSLRVAEQFF
>TRBD2|TRBJ2-1|TRBV30|-
TGTGCCTGGAGGCTAGCGGGGATGTTCTTC
CAWRLAGMFF